What follows describes a single T cell receptor (beta chain). What it binds is not known. These data belong to a study of Ad26.COV2.S vaccination and SARS-CoV-2 variants. Background on the study: Donor was assigned to the Ad26.COV2.S arm of trial COV1001. Participants got Ad26.COV2.S intramuscularly, once or twice 56 days apart. Whole-study findings and limits: Breadth of non-spike TCRs did not differ between vaccinees and placebo recipients.

Treatment of the sample: around 19 received Ad26.COV2.S at low or high dose, single or two shots; about 5 received placebo; per-sample allocation not given. Collection of samples fell on day 63 after the first vaccine or placebo injection. The administered vaccine (an Ad26 vector) expressed Wuhan-strain SARS-CoV-2 spike. Some clones are missing from TCRdb's copy, which holds only in-frame ones; the method was immunoSEQ multiplex PCR. The table lists hundreds of thousands of clones, approximately 90% of them singletons. Trimming took 0 bases from V and 0 from J, leaving 9 bases between them. Germline loops: CDR1 LGHNA, CDR2 YSLEER. The CDR3 is 17 residues long.

V is TRBV4-3 and J is TRBJ1-6; D is unresolved. This TCR was recovered from a person aged 18-60 years who received the Ad26.COV2.S COVID-19 vaccine or a placebo. The sequencing used peripheral blood, collected in a trial of Ad26.COV2.S vaccine versus placebo. CDR3 in amino acids: CASSQDSYHSYNSPLHF. The CDR3 nucleotides read TGCGCCAGCAGCCAAGATAGTTACCACTCCTATAATTCACCCCTCCACTTT.